This TCR beta chain was captured by sequencing in a study of shared clonotypes between healthy human individuals (dated by TCRdb to 2020 to 2022). With regard to the full study: The cohort included a few men and two women between 18 and 49 years of age. Per donor, three plates each were used for CD4 naive and CD4 memory, two for CD8 naive, and one for CD8 memory. The study deeply sequenced blood TCR repertoires of roughly five healthy adults to estimate repertoire size and the extent of clonotype sharing between individuals. Different laboratories and diverse techniques were used to prepare libraries and sequence TCR repertoires, to increase sequencing depth and limit assay-specific biases. Leukapheresis yielded between about 0.94 and 8.9 billion PBMCs per donor. The paper's findings and limits, for the study overall: Naive subsets generally had larger estimated clonotype richness than memory subsets did. Rarefaction of sorted-subset datasets indicated incomplete sequencing despite the large sequencing depth. Pairwise subsampling indicated that sequencing depth was expected to affect the degree of clonotype sharing among donors. Because the study included only a small number of donors, the genetic and exposure-history diversity represented was limited. Sampling was restricted to blood, and TCR repertoires in tissue are likely to differ from TCR repertoires in blood. Across a handful of donors, approximately 4.6% of naive CD4, approximately 4% of naive CD8, approximately 2.5% of memory CD4, and roughly 0.4% of memory CD8 clonotypes were shared. Compared with non-shared clonotypes, the clonotypes found in all four sorted-subset donors had higher generation probabilities.

CD8 naive samples were CD45RO-negative cells positively selected for CCR7, giving a CD45RA+CCR7+ population that excluded TemRA cells. The donors were healthy, HIV-negative adults with no recently reported acute infections or vaccinations. Only Caucasian adults living in Nashville, Tennessee, USA were represented among the donors. Blood was obtained by leukapheresis, after which PBMCs were separated by Ficoll-Histopaque density gradient centrifugation and cryopreserved in liquid nitrogen vapor phase. Analytical flow cytometry was used to check the purity and quantity of each magnetically sorted T cell population. Genomic DNA was isolated from each sorted fraction and quantified by UV absorbance on a Nanodrop 2000c. CDR1 MNHEY and CDR2 SVGAGI were looked up in the germline V gene. The CDR3 starts with the cysteine, ends with the phenylalanine, and has 13 residues. The read is trimmed to its CDR3 DNA, 39 bases read in frame from base 1. The V and J ends are trimmed by 2 bases and 2 bases, leaving 6 bases between them.

About this clone: The antigen it recognizes is unknown. The sample holds no much larger clone one base away, and base qualities are not on file. The identical CDR3 is also encoded by other nucleotide sequences in the sample.

TCR CDR3 regions were amplified from genomic DNA by multiplex PCR using the deep immunoSEQ assay. Extracted genomic DNA from each cell subset was spread evenly across all wells of several immunoSEQ 96-well plates, with each plate serving as a replicate. For sorted subsets, each replicate PCR was loaded with about 0.2 ug genomic DNA, equivalent to some 27,000 T cell genomes. Purified libraries were quantified with a Qubit 3.0 fluorometer, sized on a Bioanalyzer 2100, and re-quantified with the KAPA Library Quantification kit. Every immunoSEQ 96-well plate was sequenced on a separate single-read 150-cycle Illumina NextSeq 550 flow cell. The source study handled its data this way. Because the immunoSEQ output included only junctional sequences and no quality scores, the filtering could not be the same as the filtering used for full-length reads. To assign V/J genes and CDR3, sequences were annotated using PyIR, a Python wrapper for IgBLAST v1.9, with IMGT germline references. Reads were removed for weak V/J assignments (E-value above 1e-6), missing CDR3, stop codons, out-of-frame junctions, or ambiguous translated residues. V3J clonotypes were defined by identical inferred V gene, J gene, and CDR3 amino acid sequence. To compute the percentage overlap between repertoires, the number of shared unique clonotypes was divided by the size of the smaller repertoire. Repertoire richness was assessed with RTK rarefaction, the Chao1 estimator, and Recon v2.1 estimates of unobserved clonotypes. Generation probabilities for all TCRbeta clonotypes obtained by the gDNA method from a handful of donors were computed using OLGA. What TCRdb holds here is the immuneACCESS table cut down to in-frame rearrangements. Part of the clones is not present; checked against another copy, under half of the missing clones reflect an unresolved V gene, and the others are unexplained. V and J calls and clone size are copied from that table; D and trimming were computed from the DNA. For this sample there are about 2,200,000 clones; roughly 91% appear just once. Together, the top ten hold more than 1.5% of the sample.

This sequence uses TRBV6-5 and TRBJ1-1; the D gene assignment is ambiguous. The sequence was obtained from a young man in good health. Some clones in this sample may be carry-over from other donors' samples. Sequenced input: naive CD8+ T cells from PBMCs. Sample cell subset or site, as interpreted from the label and publication: CD45RA+CCR7+. The CDR3 corresponds to CASSYNGNTEAFF. The DNA sequence is given as TGTGCCAGCAGTTACAATGGCAACACTGAAGCTTTCTTT.